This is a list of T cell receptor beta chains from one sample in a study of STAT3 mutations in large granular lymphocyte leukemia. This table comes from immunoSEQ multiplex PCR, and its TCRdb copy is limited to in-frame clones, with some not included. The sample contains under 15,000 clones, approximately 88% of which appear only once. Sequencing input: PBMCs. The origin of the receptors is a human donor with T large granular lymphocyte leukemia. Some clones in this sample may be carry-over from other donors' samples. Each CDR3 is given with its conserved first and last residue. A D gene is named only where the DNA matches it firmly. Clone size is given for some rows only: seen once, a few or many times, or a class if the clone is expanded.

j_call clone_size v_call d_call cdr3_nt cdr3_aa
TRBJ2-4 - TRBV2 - TGTGCCAGCAGTTCCCGACGTGGGAAAAACATTCAGTACTTC CASSSRRGKNIQYF
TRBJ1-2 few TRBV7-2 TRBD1 TGTGCCAGCAGCTCTGGACAGGGGGGTTTCTTCTATGGCTACACCTTC CASSSGQGGFFYGYTF
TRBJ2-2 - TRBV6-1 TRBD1 TGTGCCACGAGGGGGCGAAACACCGGGGAGCTGTTTTTT CATRGRNTGELFF
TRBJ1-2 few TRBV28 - TGTGCCAGCAGTCGCGGGGGTGCCAACTATGGCTACACCTTC CASSRGGANYGYTF
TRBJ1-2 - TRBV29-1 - TGCAGCGCCGACCATGGTAACTATGGCTACACCTTC CSADHGNYGYTF
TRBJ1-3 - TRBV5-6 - TGTGCCAGCAGCGTGACAGGTTACTCTGGAAACACCATATATTTT CASSVTGYSGNTIYF
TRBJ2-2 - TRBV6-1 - TGTGCCAGCAGTGAAGGGTGGATGGACACCGGGGAGCTGTTTTTT CASSEGWMDTGELFF
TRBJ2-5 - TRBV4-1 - TGCGCCAGCAGCCAAGATAGAGGCACAGAGCAAGAGACCCAGTACTTC CASSQDRGTEQETQYF
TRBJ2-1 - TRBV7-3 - TGTGCCAGCAGCGAAACCAATAGCAATGAGCAGTTCTTC CASSETNSNEQFF
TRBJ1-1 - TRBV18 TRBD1 TGTGCCAGCTCACTCCAGGGGGCGCCGTCGGAGAGGCTAAACACTGAAGCTTTCTTT CASSLQGAPSERLNTEAFF
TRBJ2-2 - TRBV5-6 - TGTGCCAGCAGCTTTTCACAGAACACCGGGGAGCTGTTTTTT CASSFSQNTGELFF
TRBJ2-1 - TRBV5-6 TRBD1 TGTGCCAGCAGCTTGGTGGGTACAGGGGGTAGGGACAATGAGCAGTTCTTC CASSLVGTGGRDNEQFF
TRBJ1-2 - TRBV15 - TGTGCCACCAGCAATTTGGGGGATGGCTACACCTTC CATSNLGDGYTF
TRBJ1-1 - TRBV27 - TGTGCCACCCCCCGACAGGCCGACACTGAAGCTTTCTTT CATPRQADTEAFF
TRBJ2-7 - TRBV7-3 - TGTGCCAGCAGCTTACGGCCCCACGGTGAGCAGTACTTC CASSLRPHGEQYF
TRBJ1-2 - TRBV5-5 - TGTGCCAGCAGCGCGGTCGTTTTTTATGGCTACACCTTC CASSAVVFYGYTF
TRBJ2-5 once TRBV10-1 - TGCGCCAGCAGTGAGTCGGGGACAAAAGAGACCCAGTACTTC CASSESGTKETQYF
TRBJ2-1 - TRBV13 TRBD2 TGTGCCAGCAGCCGGGAGGGGGGTAACAATGAGCAGTTCTTC CASSREGGNNEQFF
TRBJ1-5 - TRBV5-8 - TGTGCCAGCAGGGTGACGGGCTACAATCAGCCCCAGCATTTT CASRVTGYNQPQHF
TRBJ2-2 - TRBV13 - TGTGCCAGCAGCTTAGTTCTAGCCGAGCAAACCGGGGAGCTGTTTTTT CASSLVLAEQTGELFF
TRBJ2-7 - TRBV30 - TGTGCCTGGTGCGACAGCGGTTCAGGGGCCGAGCAGTACTTC CAWCDSGSGAEQYF
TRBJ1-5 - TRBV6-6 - TGTGCCAGCACCAGAGGGCAGGGAGGGAGCAATCAGCCCCAGCATTTT CASTRGQGGSNQPQHF
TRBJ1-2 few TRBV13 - TGTGCCAGCAGCGGAACAACTTTGGGCATGAACTATGGCTACACCTTC CASSGTTLGMNYGYTF
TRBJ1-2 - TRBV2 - TGTGCCAGCAGTGAAGCAGGGGCGTTGGGGGGCTACACCTTC CASSEAGALGGYTF
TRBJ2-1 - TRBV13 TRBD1 TGTGCCAGCAGCTCCGGGACAGGGCAGAATGAGCAGTTCTTC CASSSGTGQNEQFF
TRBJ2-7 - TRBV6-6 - TGTGCCAGCAACTTACAGGGCCAAACCTACGAGCAGTACTTC CASNLQGQTYEQYF